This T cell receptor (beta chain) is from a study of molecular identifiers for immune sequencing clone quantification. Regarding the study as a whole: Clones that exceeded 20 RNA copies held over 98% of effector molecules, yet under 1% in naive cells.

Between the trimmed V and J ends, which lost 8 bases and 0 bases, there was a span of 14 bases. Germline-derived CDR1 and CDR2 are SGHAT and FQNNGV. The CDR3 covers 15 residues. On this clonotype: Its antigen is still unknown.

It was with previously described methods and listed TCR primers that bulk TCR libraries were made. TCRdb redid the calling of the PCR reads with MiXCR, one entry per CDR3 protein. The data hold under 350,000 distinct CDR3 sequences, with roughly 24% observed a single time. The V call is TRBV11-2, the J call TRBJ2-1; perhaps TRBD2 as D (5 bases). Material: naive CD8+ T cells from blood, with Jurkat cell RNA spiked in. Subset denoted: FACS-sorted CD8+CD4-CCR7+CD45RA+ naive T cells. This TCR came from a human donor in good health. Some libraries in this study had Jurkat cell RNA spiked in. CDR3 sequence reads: CASQVLGSSYNEQFF. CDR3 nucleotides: TGTGCCAGCCAAGTACTAGGGAGCTCCTACAATGAGCAGTTCTTC.